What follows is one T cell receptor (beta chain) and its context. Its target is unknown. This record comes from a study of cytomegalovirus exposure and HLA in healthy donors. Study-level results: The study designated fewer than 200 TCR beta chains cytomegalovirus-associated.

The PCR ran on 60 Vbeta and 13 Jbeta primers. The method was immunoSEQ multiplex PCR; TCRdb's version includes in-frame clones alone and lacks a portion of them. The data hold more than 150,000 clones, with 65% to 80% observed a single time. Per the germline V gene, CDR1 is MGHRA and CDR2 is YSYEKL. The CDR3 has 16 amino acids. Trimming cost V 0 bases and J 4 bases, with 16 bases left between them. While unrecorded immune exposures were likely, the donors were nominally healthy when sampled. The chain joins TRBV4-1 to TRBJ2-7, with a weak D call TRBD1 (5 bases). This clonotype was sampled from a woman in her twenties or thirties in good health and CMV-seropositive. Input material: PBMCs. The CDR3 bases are TGCGCCAGCAGCCAAGAGATCCAGGGCGTTGGATACGAGCAGTACTTC. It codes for CASSQEIQGVGYEQYF.